The clone carrying this TCR beta chain has a handful of counts. The CDR3 is made up of 20 amino acids. J lost 1 base, V lost 3 bases, and 17 bases had no gene match. Germline V gives CDR1 MDHEN, CDR2 SYDVKM. This sample was taken from a study of blood T cell repertoires in COVID-19. Study background: Some COVID-19 samples were acute and others convalescent; all came from the United States, Italy and Spain.

Original processing methods: Amplification from reference gene primers served as the basis for estimated nucleated cell counts. The protocol was immunoSEQ multiplex PCR, while the TCRdb copy is restricted to in-frame clones and leaves out a portion. V and J calls plus clone size are reproduced from that table; the DNA served to infer D and trimming. The sample shows tens of thousands of clones, around four fifths of them seen only once. Input material: peripheral blood. The sequence came from an elderly woman with active or convalescent COVID-19. The chain couples TRBV28 to TRBJ1-4; TRBD1 aligns across 7 bases. DNA of the CDR3: TGTGCCAGCAGTTTTCCTCCCGGCCTGGGCAGGGGGAAAACTAATGAAAAACTGTTTTTT. It yields the protein CASSFPPGLGRGKTNEKLFF. The full variable domain, with the rest looked up from reference TRBV28 and TRBJ1-4, is DVKVTQSSRYLVKRTGEKVFLECVQDMDHENMFWYRQDPGLGLRLIYFSYDVKMKEKGDIPEGYSVSREKKERFSLILESASTNQTSMYLCASSFPPGLGRGKTNEKLFFGSGTQLSVL.